The 6 T cell receptor beta chains given below trace back to one sample, sequenced in a study of blood T cell repertoires in COVID-19. The protocol was immunoSEQ multiplex PCR, while the TCRdb copy is restricted to in-frame clones and leaves out a portion. This sample has some 270,000 clones, with approximately 85% found just once. The sequencing input was peripheral blood. The receptors originated from an older woman with acute or convalescent COVID-19.

The chain uses TRBV7-2 and TRBJ1-2, with 8 bases that match TRBD1. Germline V gene data show CDR1 as SGHTA and CDR2 as FQGNSA. This CDR3 spans 13 amino acids. V shed 4 bases, J shed 10 bases, and the junction held 8 bases outside the gene matches. CDR3 amino acids: CASSYGQGRIYTF. The CDR3 DNA is TGTGCCAGCAGCTACGGACAGGGACGAATCTACACCTTC.

The chain employs TRBV10-2 and TRBJ2-1; 8 positions match TRBD2. The CDR3 spans 14 residues. The ends lost 6 bases at V and 8 bases at J; junction bases unmatched: 9. CDR1 is WSHSY, CDR2 SAAADI, per germline. The CDR3 loop is CASRGFGGVDEQFF. CDR3 bases: TGCGCCAGCAGGGGCTTCGGGGGGGTCGATGAGCAGTTCTTC.

The chain carries TRBV19 and TRBJ2-2; no definite D call. The CDR3 length is 14 residues. The V end lost 1 base, the J end lost 0 bases, and 3 bases lay between the germline ends. CDR1 and CDR2 (germline): LNHDA, SQIVND (reference sequence). CDR3 amino acids: CASSIVSNTGELFF. The CDR3 bases are TGTGCCAGTAGTATAGTCTCGAACACCGGGGAGCTGTTTTTT.

This clone was picked up one time. V usage is TRBV15 and J usage is TRBJ1-2; no clear D. V dropped 5 bases and J dropped 4 bases, with 23 bases sitting between them. The CDR3 runs 17 residues. Germline CDR1 reads LNHNV; CDR2 reads YYDKDF (reference sequence). CDR3 amino acids: CATSHGGVERTSYGYTF. CDR3 nucleotides: TGTGCCACCAGCCACGGAGGCGTCGAGCGGACTAGCTATGGCTACACCTTC.

This sequence joins TRBV28 and TRBJ2-5; 7 bases agree with TRBD1. This CDR3 comprises 15 residues. Per the germline V gene, CDR1 is MDHEN and CDR2 is SYDVKM. V dropped 4 bases and J dropped 5; count of bases not matched to a gene: 10. The CDR3 is CASSSHTGVGETQYF. CDR3 nucleotides: TGTGCCAGCAGTTCTCACACAGGGGTGGGCGAGACCCAGTACTTC.

This rearrangement joins TRBV11-2 to TRBJ2-1; TRBD1 agrees at 10 bases. Trimming cost V 5 bases and J 7 bases; bases outside gene matches: 8. The CDR3 covers 15 residues. Germline V gene lookup returns CDR1 SGHAT and CDR2 FQNNGV. CDR3 region: CASSMGQGIRNEQFF. The CDR3 coding sequence is TGTGCCAGCAGCATGGGACAGGGGATCAGGAATGAGCAGTTCTTC. Full variable domain (rest looked up from reference TRBV11-2 and TRBJ2-1): EAGVAQSPRYKIIEKRQSVAFWCNPISGHATLYWYQQILGQGPKLLIQFQNNGVVDDSQLPKDRFSAERLKGVDSTLKIQPAKLEDSAVYLCASSMGQGIRNEQFFGPGTRLTVL.